The clone carrying this TCR beta chain was seen many times. Antigen: not known. Both TCR beta VDJ combination and CDR3 sequence profiling were carried out. Genomic DNA was the template for this profiling. TCRdb analysed the reads with MiXCR anew, one entry per CDR3 protein. The repertoire has approximately 59,000 distinct CDR3 sequences, around 57% of them found once; the top ten carry around 15%. Germline CDR1 is SEHNR and CDR2 is FQNEAQ (reference sequence). The CDR3 totals 13 residues. The germline V and J ends were trimmed by 8 bases and 5 bases, with 14 bases remaining between them. This entry is derived from a study of CD8+CD57+ T cells in acquired aplastic anemia. Study summary: CD4+ and CD8+ cells, once sorted, gave DNA averaging approximately 3 ug. Study results and caveats: A significant difference in CD8+ Simpson's diversity between patients and controls was not found.

Those patients picked for sequencing had displayed CD8+CD57+ cell expansion on flow cytometry. Every one of the patients had aplastic anemia (severe, acquired). Patients had received no therapy at the time of blood sampling. The chain joins TRBV7-9 to TRBJ2-3, with no clear D. Sample: sorted CD4+, CD8+, or CD8+CD57+ T cells (not recorded which) from PBMCs. The sequence was collected from a human donor with aplastic anemia. The CDR3 DNA sequence: TGTGCCAGCTTGGACCAAAAGGGAGATACGCAGTATTTT. It translates to CASLDQKGDTQYF. The full variable domain, completed using reference TRBV7-9 and TRBJ2-3, is DTGVSQNPRHKITKRGQNVTFRCDPISEHNRLYWYRQTLGQGPEFLTYFQNEAQLEKSRLLSDRFSAERPKGSFSTLEIQRTEQGDSAMYLCASLDQKGDTQYFGPGTRLTVL.